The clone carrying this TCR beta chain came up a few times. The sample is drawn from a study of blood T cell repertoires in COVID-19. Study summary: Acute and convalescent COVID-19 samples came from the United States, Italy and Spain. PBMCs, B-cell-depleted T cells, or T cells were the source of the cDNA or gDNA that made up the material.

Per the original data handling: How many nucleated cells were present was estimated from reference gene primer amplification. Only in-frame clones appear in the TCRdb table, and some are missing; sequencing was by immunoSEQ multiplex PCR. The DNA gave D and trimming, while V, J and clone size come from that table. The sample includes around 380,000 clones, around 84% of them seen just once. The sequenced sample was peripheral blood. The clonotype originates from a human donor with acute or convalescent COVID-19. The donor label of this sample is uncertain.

This chain's CDR3 is CASSPNRQGSGNTIYF. The CDR3, as DNA: TGTGCCAGCAGCCCTAACCGACAGGGGTCTGGAAACACCATATATTTT. This chain joins TRBV5-4 and TRBJ1-3; 8 nucleotides line up with TRBD1. The germline gives CDR1 SGHNT, CDR2 YYREEE (reference sequence). The CDR3 length is 16 residues. V lost 4 bases, J lost 1 base, and 7 bases stayed unmatched.